A single sample is the source of the 7 T cell receptor beta chains below, sequenced in a study of vaccination effects on CD4 cells after COVID-19. Antigen-specific CD4+ T cells were first expanded with viral peptide pools by the ViraFEST assay and only then sequenced. Between days 10 and 11 of culture, CD4+ T cells were separated out. Participants received two doses of either the BNT162b2 or mRNA-1273 vaccine. The antigens these receptors bind are not known. This table comes from immunoSEQ multiplex PCR, and its TCRdb copy is limited to in-frame clones, with some not included. In the table there are nearly 25,000 clones, 69% of which are singletons. This material consisted of CD4+ T cells from PBMCs cultured with SARS-CoV-2 spike peptides, taken after COVID-19 vaccination. The receptor source for this set is a human donor who received a COVID-19 vaccine.

The genes are TRBV10-1 and TRBJ2-1; D is possibly TRBD2 (5 bases). Trimming stripped 4 bases from V and 8 bases from J, with 21 bases between. The length of the CDR3 is 16 residues. Per germline, CDR1 WNHNN and CDR2 SYGVQD (reference sequence). The CDR3 region has the DNA TGCGCCAGCAGTGGGAGACTAAGCGGTCTACGCGATGAGCAGTTCTTC. Translated, it gives CASSGRLSGLRDEQFF.

The V gene is TRBV5-1, the J gene TRBJ1-2; TRBD1 is a possible D gene (6 bases). The germline V and J ends were trimmed by 0 bases and 4 bases, with 13 bases remaining between them. Germline V gene data show CDR1 as SGHRS and CDR2 as YFSETQ. This CDR3 is 15 amino acids long. The CDR3 nucleotides are TGCGCCAGCAGCTTGGATAGGGGGAGTAGCTATGGCTACACCTTC. Translation gives CASSLDRGSSYGYTF.

The V gene is TRBV7-9, the J gene TRBJ2-7; D is ambiguous. Looked up from germline, CDR1 is SEHNR and CDR2 is FQNEAQ (reference sequence). The CDR3 totals 12 residues. The V end lost 5 bases, the J end lost 3 bases, and 8 bases lay between the germline ends. CDR3 in DNA: TGTGCCAGCAGCGCCGTGGGCTACGAGCAGTACTTC. Protein: CASSAVGYEQYF.

This chain uses TRBV24-1 with TRBJ2-3; unclear D gene. The CDR3 length is 13 residues. V was clipped by 3 bases and J by 4 bases, with 7 bases between them. Germline loops: CDR1 KGHDR, CDR2 SFDVKD. The CDR3 spells CATSDLESDTQYF. In DNA form, the CDR3 reads TGTGCCACCAGTGATCTCGAGTCAGATACGCAGTATTTT.

The sample holds a few counts of this clone. The chain recombines TRBV3-1 (or the pseudogene TRBV3-2) with TRBJ1-4; the match to TRBD1 covers 7 bases. The germline gives CDR1 LGHDT, CDR2 YNNKEL (reference sequence). The CDR3 has 16 residues. The V and J ends lost 4 bases and 0 bases, in that order; junction bases with no gene match: 5. CDR3 sequence (DNA): TGTGCCAGCAGCCTACGGACAGGCACAACTAATGAAAAACTGTTTTTT. Amino acids: CASSLRTGTTNEKLFF.

The chain combines TRBV7-9 with TRBJ1-4; tentatively, D is TRBD1 (5 bases). Germline V gives CDR1 SEHNR, CDR2 FQNEAQ (reference sequence). Trimming shortened V by 1 base and J by 13 bases, and 25 bases separated the two germline ends. The CDR3 is made up of 17 amino acids. CDR3 residues: CASSLDGTPTLMKRLFF. For the CDR3, the DNA is TGTGCCAGCAGCTTAGACGGGACGCCTACCCTAATGAAAAGACTGTTTTTT.

The genes are TRBV19 and TRBJ1-2; TRBD1 matches at 7 bases. V lost 6 bases and J lost 3; bases outside the gene matches: 10. CDR3 length: 15 residues. Germline CDR1 is LNHDA and CDR2 is SQIVND (reference sequence). The CDR3 sequence: CASSLRATGDYGYTF. DNA of the CDR3: TGTGCCAGTAGCCTCAGGGCAACAGGGGACTATGGCTACACCTTC.